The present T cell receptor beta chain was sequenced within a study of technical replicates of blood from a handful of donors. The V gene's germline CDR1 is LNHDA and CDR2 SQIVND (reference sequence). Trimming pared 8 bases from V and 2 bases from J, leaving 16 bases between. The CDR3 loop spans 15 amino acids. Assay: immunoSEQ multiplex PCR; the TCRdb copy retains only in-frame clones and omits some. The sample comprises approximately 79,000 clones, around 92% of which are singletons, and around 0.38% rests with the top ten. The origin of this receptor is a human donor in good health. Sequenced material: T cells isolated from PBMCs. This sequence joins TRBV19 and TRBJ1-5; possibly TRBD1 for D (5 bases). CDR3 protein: CASLSGEGGNQPQHF. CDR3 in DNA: TGTGCCAGTTTATCGGGGGAGGGTGGCAATCAGCCCCAGCATTTT.